This T cell receptor (beta chain) comes out of a study of blood T cell repertoires in COVID-19. Study overall: T cells, B-cell-depleted T cells, or PBMCs provided the cDNA or gDNA that served as material.

A single count supports this clone. Losses at the gene ends were 2 bases for V and 0 bases for J; bases not matched to a gene: 5. The length of the CDR3 is 16 residues. Looked up from germline, CDR1 is SGHDT and CDR2 is YYEEEE. Libraries were prepared by immunoSEQ multiplex PCR; TCRdb keeps only in-frame clonotypes and omits some of them. This repertoire shows approximately 130,000 clones, 84% found once; its top ten account for 9.5% to 15%. The TCR comes from a human donor in a cohort sampled during active COVID-19. Sequenced sample: peripheral blood. V usage is TRBV5-6 and J usage is TRBJ2-7; the match to TRBD2 covers 10 bases. This chain's CDR3 is CASSFISGGFSYEQYF. In DNA form, the CDR3 reads TGTGCCAGCAGCTTCATTAGCGGGGGGTTCTCCTACGAGCAGTACTTC.